This TCR beta chain was found in a study of T-cell memory formation after mild COVID-19. As to this clonotype: The CDR3 does not end in the conserved phenylalanine or tryptophan, so this is likely a read error.

The CDR3 consists of 14 residues. Trimming took 5 bases from V and 5 from J, leaving 13 bases between them. TCRdb itself ran the 5' RACE reads through MiXCR, one entry per CDR3 protein. Of almost 45,000 distinct CDR3 sequences detected, roughly 7% appear once; the ten largest clones hold roughly 0.76%. This sequence joins TRBV12-3 or TRBV12-4 and TRBJ2-1; maybe TRBD1 (5 bases). The sample consisted of PBMCs or a T cell subset sorted from them (not recorded which). The receptor comes from an adult who had mild COVID-19 (a few samples of this study predate the infection). Cell type and time point are not known. The CDR3 is CASSISRGNNEQFL. CDR3 coding DNA: TGTGCCAGCAGTATCTCTAGGGGAAACAATGAGCAGTTCTTA.